The TCR beta chain described here comes from a study of blood T cell repertoires in COVID-19. This table comes from immunoSEQ multiplex PCR, and its TCRdb copy is limited to in-frame clones, with some not included. The repertoire includes 250,000 to 350,000 clones, about nine tenths of them detected once, and roughly 6.9% sits in the top ten. The CDR3 sequence is 12 residues long. Trimming pared 6 bases from V and 6 bases from J, leaving 12 bases between. Germline V CDR1 and CDR2: MDHEN, SYDVKM. The sequenced sample consisted of peripheral blood. This receptor was taken from a woman between 25 and 40 years old who had recovered from COVID-19. The rearrangement joins TRBV28 to TRBJ2-7, with D possibly being TRBD1 (6 bases). The CDR3 nucleotides read TGTGCCAGCAGATCACAGGGACGCGAGCAGTACTTC. This codes for CASRSQGREQYF.